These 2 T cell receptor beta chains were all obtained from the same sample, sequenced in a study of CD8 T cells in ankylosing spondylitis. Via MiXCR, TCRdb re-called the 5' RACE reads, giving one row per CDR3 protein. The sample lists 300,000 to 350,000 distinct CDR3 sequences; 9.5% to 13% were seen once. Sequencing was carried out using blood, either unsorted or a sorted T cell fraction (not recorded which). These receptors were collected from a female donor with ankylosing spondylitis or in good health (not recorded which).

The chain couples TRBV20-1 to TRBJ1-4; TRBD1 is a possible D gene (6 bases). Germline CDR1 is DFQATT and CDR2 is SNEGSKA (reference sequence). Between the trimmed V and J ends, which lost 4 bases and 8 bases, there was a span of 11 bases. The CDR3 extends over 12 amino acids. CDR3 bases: TGCAGTGCTAACAGGGCGGCGGAAAAACTGTTTTTT. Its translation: CSANRAAEKLFF.

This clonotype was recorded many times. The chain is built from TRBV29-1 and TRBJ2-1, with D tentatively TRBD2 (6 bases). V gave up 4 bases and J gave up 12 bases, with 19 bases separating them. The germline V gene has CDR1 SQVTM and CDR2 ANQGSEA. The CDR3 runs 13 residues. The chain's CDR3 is CSVAAGLTDVQFF. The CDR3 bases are TGCAGCGTTGCAGCGGGCCTTACAGACGTGCAGTTCTTC.